These T cell receptor beta chains were read from a single sample in a study of cytomegalovirus exposure and HLA in healthy donors. The method was immunoSEQ multiplex PCR; TCRdb's version includes in-frame clones alone and lacks a portion of them. In the table there are over 150,000 clones, around 88% of which are singletons. The sample comprised PBMCs. Receptor source: a woman in her 30s in good health and CMV-seronegative. Each CDR3 is given with its conserved first and last residue. Fields, in order: J gene, D gene, V gene, clone size, CDR3 DNA, CDR3 protein. A D gene is named only where the DNA matches it firmly. Not all rows give a size; the values are once, few, many and, for expanded clones, a class.

TRBJ2-7 - TRBV5-6 - TGTGCCAGCAGCGACTATCGGCCTTACGAGCAGTACTTC CASSDYRPYEQYF
TRBJ2-3 - TRBV14 - TGTGCCAGCAGCCAAGGACGCGGGACAGCTACAGATACGCAGTATTTT CASSQGRGTATDTQYF
TRBJ1-5 TRBD1 TRBV2 - TGTGCCAGTCGGGGACAGGCGGTTTTCCAGCCCCAGCATTTT CASRGQAVFQPQHF
TRBJ1-3 - TRBV6-1 - TGTGCCAGCCAGGACTCTCTCACCCTACTAAACACCATATATTTT CASQDSLTLLNTIYF
TRBJ1-2 - TRBV29-1 - TGCAGCGTTGAAGTCTCGGGGTGGAGTGGCTACACCTTC CSVEVSGWSGYTF
TRBJ2-3 - TRBV19 - TGTGCCAGTAGTAGGTCACACTCCGGGGATACGCAGTATTTT CASSRSHSGDTQYF
TRBJ2-7 TRBD1 TRBV5-1 - TGCGCCAGCAGCTTGGACCCGGGACAGGGGGCCATCGGGTACGAGCAGTACTTC CASSLDPGQGAIGYEQYF
TRBJ2-2 TRBD1 TRBV5-4 - TGTGCCAGCAGCGACAGGGTAATGGGTCTTCCCACCGGGGAGCTGTTTTTT CASSDRVMGLPTGELFF
TRBJ2-7 - TRBV6-6 - TGTGCCAGCAGTTACTCCCCAGGGGTCTCCTACGAGCAGTACTTC CASSYSPGVSYEQYF
TRBJ1-2 - TRBV7-2 - TGTGCCAGCAGCTTAGTGCAGGATAACTATGGCTACACCTTC CASSLVQDNYGYTF
TRBJ2-7 TRBD2 TRBV7-6 - TGTGCCAGCAGCCTAACGTCTAGCGGGAGGGCCATTTTGGCCTACGAGCAGTACTTC CASSLTSSGRAILAYEQYF
TRBJ2-5 - TRBV27 - TGTGCCAGCAGTCGGCTAGCGTACCAAGAGACCCAGTACTTC CASSRLAYQETQYF
TRBJ1-1 - TRBV27 - TGTGCCAGCAGTTGGGCAGGGGACACTGAAGCTTTCTTT CASSWAGDTEAFF
TRBJ1-3 - TRBV19 - TGTGCCAGTAGTTCTTACAGGGCCTCTGGAAACACCATATATTTT CASSSYRASGNTIYF
TRBJ2-7 TRBD2 TRBV28 - TGTGCCAGCAGTACGAGGGCAGGACTAGCAGACCCCTACGAGCAGTACTTC CASSTRAGLADPYEQYF
TRBJ1-6 TRBD1 TRBV18 - TGTGCCAGCTCAGGGACAGAAGATAATTCACCCCTCCACTTT CASSGTEDNSPLHF
TRBJ2-1 TRBD2 TRBV19 once TGTGCCAGTAGTCAGGGACTAGCCGGTGGGAATGAGCAGTTCTTC CASSQGLAGGNEQFF
TRBJ2-3 TRBD2 TRBV10-3 - TGTGCCATCAGGCTAGCGGGGGGAGCCACAGATACGCAGTATTTT CAIRLAGGATDTQYF
TRBJ2-1 - TRBV27 once TGTGCCAGCAAACGAGAGGGGGGGATGGGGTACAATGAGCAGTTCTTC CASKREGGMGYNEQFF
TRBJ1-3 TRBD1 TRBV2 - TGTGCCAGCAGCTTTCTTCCGGGACAGGGAAACACCATATATTTT CASSFLPGQGNTIYF
TRBJ2-6 TRBD1 TRBV28 - TGTGCCAGCAGCGGGACAGGCGTTGGTGGGGCCAACGTCCTGACTTTC CASSGTGVGGANVLTF
TRBJ1-1 - TRBV5-1 - TGCGCCAGCAGTTCGGGGAGCAATAAAGCCAACACTGAAGCTTTCTTT CASSSGSNKANTEAFF
TRBJ2-4 TRBD1 TRBV19 once TGTGCCAGTAGTTCGTCCGACAGGGGAAACATTCAGTACTTC CASSSSDRGNIQYF
TRBJ2-1 TRBD2 TRBV18 few TGTGCCAGCTCACCACGTTCACTAGCGGGGGGCGATGAGCAGTTCTTC CASSPRSLAGGDEQFF
TRBJ2-5 - TRBV6-1 - TGTGCCAGCCTCCTAGAGCAGGGCCGGGAGACCCAGTACTTC CASLLEQGRETQYF
TRBJ1-5 - TRBV2 - TGTGCCAGCCGCTTCGAGGGGGGGAATCAGCCCCAGCATTTT CASRFEGGNQPQHF
TRBJ1-1 - TRBV19 - TGTGCCAGTAGTGGGGCAGTGGGACTAAACACTGAAGCTTTCTTT CASSGAVGLNTEAFF
TRBJ1-1 TRBD1 TRBV6-1 - TGTGCCAGCAGGGCCTCGGACAGGGGAATGCGGGAAGCTTTCTTT CASRASDRGMREAFF
TRBJ1-2 - TRBV20-1 - TGCAGTGCTCCACAGAACTATGGCTACACCTTC CSAPQNYGYTF
TRBJ1-5 - TRBV19 - TGTGCCAGTAGTAGACCCGGACAGAATAGCAATCAGCCCCAGCATTTT CASSRPGQNSNQPQHF
TRBJ1-1 TRBD1 TRBV28 - TGTGCCAGCAGTTTATCGACAGGGTCCATGAACACTGAAGCTTTCTTT CASSLSTGSMNTEAFF
TRBJ2-3 TRBD2 TRBV23-1 - TGCGCCAGCAGCCCTAAGCGGGAGGTAACAGATACGCAGTATTTT CASSPKREVTDTQYF
TRBJ2-7 TRBD1 TRBV5-1 - TGCGCCAGCAGCGTCCGGGACAGGGGGCACGAGCAGTACTTC CASSVRDRGHEQYF
TRBJ1-1 TRBD1 TRBV27 medium-sized TGTGCCAGCAGGGGGAAAGGACAGGGGAGGAGGGCTGAAGCTTTCTTT CASRGKGQGRRAEAFF
TRBJ2-7 - TRBV2 - TGTGCCAGCTCATTCTACGAGCAGTACTTC CASSFYEQYF
TRBJ1-1 - TRBV19 - TGTGCCAGTAGTATCCCCAGAGGGAACACTGAAGCTTTCTTT CASSIPRGNTEAFF
TRBJ1-4 TRBD1 TRBV28 - TGTGCCAGCAGTCCGCTCGGGACAGGCAGTCTCGAAAAACTGTTTTTT CASSPLGTGSLEKLFF
TRBJ1-5 TRBD1 TRBV6-1 - TGTGCCAGCAGTGAGGGACAGGGCGGTCAGCCCCAGCATTTT CASSEGQGGQPQHF
TRBJ2-7 TRBD2 TRBV10-1 - TGCGCCAGCAGTGAGAACCTCCTAGCGGGGGGGAGCTCCTACGAGCAGTACTTC CASSENLLAGGSSYEQYF
TRBJ1-1 - TRBV15 - TGTGCCACCAGCAGAGGGACAGTAAACACTGAAGCTTTCTTT CATSRGTVNTEAFF
TRBJ2-5 - TRBV5-5 once TGTGCCAGCAGCTTGAGTCTATCGTACCAAGAGACCCAGTACTTC CASSLSLSYQETQYF
TRBJ1-1 - TRBV30 - TGTGCCTGGAGTGTATGGGGGCAGGAGGACACTGAAGCTTTCTTT CAWSVWGQEDTEAFF
TRBJ2-1 - TRBV5-1 once TGCGCCAGCAGCTTGGTGGGAGGCAGGAGATCTGATGAGCAGTTCTTC CASSLVGGRRSDEQFF
TRBJ2-7 TRBD1 TRBV7-2 - TGTGCCAGCAGCCATCAGGGACAGGGCCACGAGCAGTACTTC CASSHQGQGHEQYF
TRBJ2-5 TRBD1 TRBV18 - TGTGCCAGCTCCCCACAACCCACAGGGGTCCAAGAGACCCAGTACTTC CASSPQPTGVQETQYF
TRBJ2-7 TRBD2 TRBV9 - TGTGCCAGCAGCGTAGATGTACTAGCGGTACGTGAGCAGTACTTC CASSVDVLAVREQYF
TRBJ2-7 - TRBV5-6 - TGTGCCAGCAGCTTTCTGAACCCAGGGAAATACGAGCAGTACTTC CASSFLNPGKYEQYF
TRBJ2-2 TRBD2 TRBV7-2 - TGTGCCAGCAGCTTATACCTACTAGCGGGGGGAGCGAACACCGGGGAGCTGTTTTTT CASSLYLLAGGANTGELFF
TRBJ1-1 - TRBV9 - TGTGCCAGCAGCCCCGTCGGAGGGAGCACTGAAGCTTTCTTT CASSPVGGSTEAFF
TRBJ2-1 TRBD1 TRBV5-1 - TGCGCCAGCAAAGGAAGGACAGGGTCCTACAATGAGCAGTTCTTC CASKGRTGSYNEQFF
TRBJ2-5 TRBD1 TRBV18 - TGTGCCAGCTCACCGAGACAGGGAGAGACCCAGTACTTC CASSPRQGETQYF
TRBJ1-3 - TRBV6-1 - TGTGCCAGCAGTGTTGCGGGGAGCTCTGGAAACACCATATATTTT CASSVAGSSGNTIYF
TRBJ2-1 - TRBV5-1 once TGCGCCAGCAGTAAGGGTCCGGGACTCAACAATGAGCAGTTCTTC CASSKGPGLNNEQFF
TRBJ2-1 TRBD2 TRBV5-1 - TGCGCCAGCAGAAACGTCCTAGCGGGAACGTCGGCGCAGTTCTTC CASRNVLAGTSAQFF
TRBJ1-1 - TRBV5-8 - TGTGCCAGCAGCCGAGGGCTCCTAGAGGGCACTGAAGCTTTCTTT CASSRGLLEGTEAFF
TRBJ2-1 TRBD2 TRBV4-2 - TGTGCCAGCAGCCAAGAAGGAGGGGACTACTACAATGAGCAGTTCTTC CASSQEGGDYYNEQFF
TRBJ1-1 TRBD1 TRBV19 - TGTGCCAGTAGTACGGACAGGGTTAGGAACACTGAAGCTTTCTTT CASSTDRVRNTEAFF